What follows is one TCR beta chain and its context. Genes and germline come from the mouse. The CDR3 end falls 1 residue outside the read, so it is completed with the germline J gene. Germline V gives CDR1 KGHPV, CDR2 FQNQEV (reference sequence). The CDR3 is 14 amino acids. V lost 6 bases to trimming and J lost 0 bases, with 10 bases between them. These data originate in a study of tissue T cells after allogeneic stem cell transplantation. Time point here: mouse harvest day 7 after allogeneic transplant. Tail vein injection delivered 10^7 T-cell-depleted bone marrow cells and 10^6 splenic CD5+ T cells. The table came from immunoSEQ multiplex PCR; TCRdb's copy has only in-frame clones and leaves some out. The data show around 5,000 clones, approximately 48% seen once.

Sample: skin. This receptor was identified in a female BALB/c mouse given C57BL/6 T cells with graft-versus-host disease after an allogeneic hematopoietic cell transplant. This rearrangement joins TRBV26 to TRBJ2-4; tentative D call: TRBD2 (5 bases). The CDR3 loop reads CASSRTRSQNTLYF. The sequenced CDR3 bases are TGTGCCAGCAGCCGGACTCGAAGTCAAAACACCTTGTAC.